Below, 19 T cell receptor beta chains from the same sample are listed, as sequenced in a study of blood T cells in healthy people across ages. A J-beta primer mix and a sample-barcoded 5' primer were used in a second PCR of about 7 to 12 cycles. TCRdb passed the 5' RACE reads through MiXCR, listing each CDR3 protein once. The table has some 1.5 million distinct CDR3 sequences, 35% to 45% seen once. Sequences were obtained from blood. These receptors were collected from a woman in her late teens or twenties in good health.

The chain uses TRBV7-2 and TRBJ2-1, with D perhaps matching TRBD2 (6 bases). Trimming took off 1 base at V and 9 bases at J, with 13 bases between the two ends. Germline lookup yields CDR1 SGHTA and CDR2 FQGNSA. This CDR3 has 14 residues. CDR3 DNA: TGTGCCAGCAGCTTAGTAGGGCGGGATAGTGAGCAGTTCTTC. It yields the protein CASSLVGRDSEQFF.

The chain combines TRBV9 with TRBJ2-3; D is uncertain. This CDR3 region has 16 residues. Trimming took 4 bases from V and 1 from J, leaving 16 bases between them. Germline CDR1 reads SGDLS; CDR2 reads YYNGEE. CDR3 region: CASSKRPSTGTDTQYF. DNA of the CDR3: TGTGCCAGCAGCAAACGCCCTTCGACGGGCACAGATACGCAGTATTTT.

This clonotype was seen a handful of times. In DNA, the CDR3 is TGTGCCAGCATCTTGACTAGCGGCACCTCCTACAATGAGCAGTACTTC. Protein sequence: CASILTSGTSYNEQYF. This chain uses TRBV6-1 with TRBJ2-7; 9 nucleotides agree with TRBD2. CDR1 is MNHNS and CDR2 is SASEGT in the germline V gene. With 7 bases clipped from V and 7 bases from J, the junction kept 17 bases outside the gene matches. The CDR3 length is 16 residues.

This clonotype was seen a few times. The chain couples TRBV11-2 to TRBJ2-1, with TRBD2 matching 7 bases. V lost 7 bases to trimming and J lost 2 bases; unmatched junction nucleotides: 14. The CDR3 spans 17 residues. The germline V gene encodes CDR1 SGHAT and CDR2 FQNNGV. The CDR3 DNA sequence: TGTGCCAGCATCCCCCTGGGGCAGCGGGGCCCCTACAATGAGCAGTTCTTC. This encodes CASIPLGQRGPYNEQFF.

The rearrangement links TRBV19 to TRBJ2-1, with 11 bases aligning to TRBD2. Germline V gives CDR1 LNHDA, CDR2 SQIVND (reference sequence). The CDR3 covers 15 residues. J gave up 6 bases and V 10 bases, and 11 bases lay outside the gene matches. Here the CDR3 reads CATARGSGRANEQFF. For the CDR3, the DNA is TGTGCCACCGCACGCGGTAGCGGGAGGGCCAATGAGCAGTTCTTC. The whole variable domain, remainder taken from reference TRBV19 and TRBJ2-1, is DGGITQSPKYLFRKEGQNVTLSCEQNLNHDAMYWYRQDPGQGLRLIYYSQIVNDFQKGDIAEGYSVSREKKESFPLTVTSAQKNPTAFYLCATARGSGRANEQFFGPGTRLTVL.

The count of this clonotype is one. The genes are TRBV28 and TRBJ2-1; 13 bases map to TRBD2. Germline trimming cut 7 bases from V and 7 bases from J; bases unmatched to any gene: 7. The CDR3 loop spans 15 amino acids. Germline CDR1 reads MDHEN; CDR2 reads SYDVKM. CDR3 nucleotide sequence: TGTGCCAGCACCATCGGACTAGCGGGAGCAAATGAGCAGTTCTTC. Residues: CASTIGLAGANEQFF.

About this clonotype: The junction does not match germline at one end; this may be a read error. The genes are TRBV6-2 or TRBV6-3 and TRBJ2-5; D perhaps matches TRBD1 (6 bases). Germline CDR1 and CDR2: MNHEY and SVGEGT. The CDR3 extends over 13 amino acids. The CDR3 bases are TGTGCCAGCAGTGACAGGTCACAAGTGACCCAGTACTTC. This sequence encodes CASSDRSQVTQYF.

The V and J genes are TRBV6-4 and TRBJ1-1; no clear D. This CDR3 spans 13 amino acids. V was cut by 0 bases and J by 6 bases, with 8 bases left in between. Germline V gene lookup returns CDR1 MRHNA and CDR2 SNTAGT. CDR3 sequence: CASSDSGLSEAFF. In DNA, the CDR3 is TGTGCCAGCAGTGACTCGGGTCTTTCTGAAGCTTTCTTT.

This clonotype showed up just a few times. The chain joins TRBV7-2 to TRBJ2-1; 8 bases are a match to TRBD2. Germline CDR1 is SGHTA and CDR2 is FQGNSA. This CDR3 comprises 15 residues. Germline trimming cut 1 base from V and 6 bases from J; bases unmatched to any gene: 5. The CDR3 region is CASSLGRSGGNEQFF. The CDR3, as DNA: TGTGCCAGCAGCTTAGGGAGGAGCGGGGGCAATGAGCAGTTCTTC.

The CDR3 loop reads CSARSLTGCEQYF. Here the CDR3 DNA reads TGCAGTGCTAGAAGTTTAACTGGGTGCGAGCAGTACTTC. The gene calls are TRBV20-1 and TRBJ2-4; D gene ambiguous. Judging by the DNA end, TRBJ2-7 fits better; the J call may be wrong. This CDR3 has 13 amino acids. From germline, CDR1 is DFQATT and CDR2 SNEGSKA (reference sequence).

This chain uses TRBV29-1 with TRBJ1-1, with D hard to call. Germline V gene sequence: CDR1 SQVTM, CDR2 ANQGSEA. V was shortened by 3 bases and J by 10 bases, with 15 bases between the two germline ends. This CDR3 is built from 12 residues. CDR3 amino acids: CSVESSEIGAFF. The DNA for the CDR3 is TGCAGCGTTGAGTCTTCAGAAATAGGAGCTTTCTTT.

This clonotype was found a few times. The V gene is TRBV19, the J gene TRBJ1-6; D is uncertain. Trimming removed 3 bases from V and 10 bases from J, with 13 bases in between. Germline V gene data show CDR1 as LNHDA and CDR2 as SQIVND (reference sequence). There are 14 residues in the CDR3. The CDR3 DNA is TGTGCCAGTAGTATCGCTGGGTTCGGATCACCCCTCCACTTT. Translating gives CASSIAGFGSPLHF.

Only a few counts were recorded for this clonotype. The chain couples TRBV15 to TRBJ1-1; tentatively, D is TRBD1 (6 bases). Germline V CDR1 and CDR2: LNHNV, YYDKDF (reference sequence). V shed 1 base and J shed 1 base, with 16 bases lying between them. The CDR3 runs 17 residues. The CDR3 bases are TGTGCCACCAGCAGAGCTTGGGGGCAGGGAAGGAACACTGAAGCTTTCTTT. Protein product: CATSRAWGQGRNTEAFF.

In its sample, this clonotype was seen a few times. V and J are TRBV12-3 or TRBV12-4 and TRBJ2-3; D may be TRBD2 (6 bases). The CDR3 contains 13 residues. V lost 5 bases to trimming and J lost 6 bases, with 12 bases between them. Written as DNA, the CDR3 is TGTGCCAGCAGTCGACTAGAGTTGGATACGCAGTATTTT. Protein sequence: CASSRLELDTQYF.

The gene calls are TRBV7-2 and TRBJ2-1; D might be TRBD2 (5 bases). The germline V gene has CDR1 SGHTA and CDR2 FQGNSA. With 6 bases removed from V and 10 bases from J, the gap between germline ends came to 10 bases. The CDR3 is 11 residues long. The CDR3 bases are TGTGCCAGCAGTAAAAAGCGGGAGCAGTTCTTC. It encodes CASSKKREQFF.

J is TRBJ1-2 and V is TRBV20-1; D remains unclear. The germline gives CDR1 DFQATT, CDR2 SNEGSKA (reference sequence). The CDR3 extends over 18 amino acids. V was shortened by 0 bases and J by 0 bases, with 20 bases between the two germline ends. CDR3 nucleotides: TGCAGTGCTAGAGATATAAATGATTTCCGTATTTCTAACTATGGCTACACCTTC. Translated: CSARDINDFRISNYGYTF.

The chain links TRBV20-1 to TRBJ2-3; 10 nucleotides agree with TRBD1. The CDR3 runs 18 residues. After removal of 0 bases from V and 3 bases from J, the junction contained 12 bases not matched to a gene. Germline V gene lookup returns CDR1 DFQATT and CDR2 SNEGSKA (reference sequence). The CDR3 loop reads CSARDMTGGSFRTDTQYF. The CDR3 coding sequence is TGCAGTGCTAGAGATATGACAGGGGGCAGTTTTAGGACAGATACGCAGTATTTT.

This clonotype has a handful of counts. The chain recombines TRBV30 with TRBJ2-5; D not resolved. The CDR3 spans 14 residues. Germline V CDR1 and CDR2: GTSNPN, SVGIG (reference sequence). V lost 5 bases to trimming and J lost 3 bases, with 16 bases between them. CDR3 in amino acids: CAWELRAYEETQYF. The CDR3 coding sequence is TGTGCCTGGGAGCTCCGAGCATACGAAGAGACCCAGTACTTC.

V is TRBV6-2 or TRBV6-3 and J is TRBJ1-1; 8 bases fit TRBD1. Germline lookup yields CDR1 MNHEY and CDR2 SVGEGT. The CDR3 has 15 amino acids. V shed 7 bases, J shed 0 bases, and the junction held 7 bases outside the gene matches. In nucleotides, the CDR3 is TGTGCCAGCAACCGGGACAGGTCAATGAACACTGAAGCTTTCTTT. This sequence encodes CASNRDRSMNTEAFF.